The text below deals with one T cell receptor (beta chain). Its antigen is still unknown. Libraries were prepared by immunoSEQ multiplex PCR; TCRdb keeps only in-frame clonotypes and omits some of them. The sample comprises roughly 58,000 clones, about three quarters of which are singletons, and about 6.8% rests with the top ten. These data are taken from a study of radiation and T cells in renal cell carcinoma. Regarding the study as a whole: In blood, top tumor clones expanded by 2 weeks, shrinking by 4.

Time point defined: blood 4 weeks post-SBRT, at nephrectomy. The treatment here: 15 Gy SBRT to primary tumor, nephrectomy 4 weeks later. Nephrectomy followed 15 Gy stereotactic body radiation by 4 weeks. After SBRT, blood was collected at 2 and 4 weeks, plus baseline. This renal cell carcinoma was of the clear cell type. This TCR was sampled from a man aged 60 to 69 with renal cell carcinoma. The sample here was blood, taken from a patient whose treatment included radiotherapy and nephrectomy.

The CDR3 sequence is CASGASGGISGNTIYF. The CDR3 DNA follows: TGTGCTAGTGGTGCGAGTGGGGGGATCTCTGGAAACACCATATATTTT. The rearrangement uses TRBV12-5 and TRBJ1-3; D may be TRBD1 (5 bases). CDR3 length equals 16 residues. Germline CDR1 and CDR2: LGHNT and FRNRAP. Trimming shortened V by 5 bases and J by 0 bases, and 14 bases separated the two germline ends.